A single sample gave rise to the 25 T cell receptor beta chains below, sequenced in a study of cytomegalovirus exposure and HLA in healthy donors. PCR involved 60 Vbeta and 13 Jbeta primers. Assay: immunoSEQ multiplex PCR; the TCRdb copy retains only in-frame clones and omits some. The data contain more than 150,000 clones, roughly 80% of them seen just once; the ten biggest clones take up 1.6%. Sequencing was done on a sample of PBMCs. Every receptor here comes from a man aged 50-59 years in good health and CMV-seronegative.

The chain uses TRBV28 and TRBJ1-1, with 10 positions matching TRBD1. The CDR3 sequence is 17 residues long. The germline V gene has CDR1 MDHEN and CDR2 SYDVKM. Trimming at V came to 4 bases and at J to 1 base, leaving 9 bases not matched to a gene. The CDR3 coding sequence is TGTGCCAGCAGTTCGACGGACAGGGGGTGGGGGAACACTGAAGCTTTCTTT. It codes for CASSSTDRGWGNTEAFF.

The chain has TRBV9 and TRBJ2-1; 8 nucleotides agree with TRBD1. The germline V gene encodes CDR1 SGDLS and CDR2 YYNGEE. V lost 4 bases to trimming and J lost 8 bases; unmatched junction nucleotides: 11. This CDR3 is built from 15 residues. The CDR3 coding sequence is TGTGCCAGCAGCTTATCAGGGGGCACGGGCGATGAGCAGTTCTTC. As protein: CASSLSGGTGDEQFF. Complete variable domain (other parts from reference TRBV9 and TRBJ2-1): DSGVTQTPKHLITATGQRVTLRCSPRSGDLSVYWYQQSLDQGLQFLIQYYNGEERAKGNILERFSAQQFPDLHSELNLSSLELGDSALYFCASSLSGGTGDEQFFGPGTRLTVL.

The V gene is TRBV2, the J gene TRBJ2-7; D may be TRBD1 (6 bases). The germline V gene has CDR1 SNHLY and CDR2 FYNNEI. This CDR3 has 14 amino acids. Trimming pared 8 bases from V and 7 bases from J, leaving 21 bases between. Here the CDR3 reads CASQREQGLGEQYF. In DNA, the CDR3 is TGTGCCAGCCAACGAGAACAGGGTTTAGGTGAGCAGTACTTC.

The chain couples TRBV2 to TRBJ1-5, with TRBD1 matching over 10 bases. CDR1 SNHLY and CDR2 FYNNEI come from the germline V gene. The CDR3 loop spans 17 amino acids. Trimming at V came to 7 bases and at J to 3 bases, leaving 12 bases not matched to a gene. The CDR3, as DNA: TGTGCCAGCACCACTAGGGGACAGGGGCAGGTCAATCAGCCCCAGCATTTT. It codes for CASTTRGQGQVNQPQHF.

This clone was recorded once. This chain connects TRBV7-9 to TRBJ2-2; 9 bases map to TRBD2. The CDR3 runs 19 residues. Unmatched junction bases numbered 15, after V lost 6 bases and J lost 1 base. Germline CDR1 is SEHNR and CDR2 is FQNEAQ (reference sequence). Here the CDR3 reads CASSNRVAGASLNTGELFF. The CDR3 nucleotides are TGTGCCAGCAGTAATAGGGTAGCGGGGGCCTCCCTGAACACCGGGGAGCTGTTTTTT.

The chain carries TRBV11-2 and TRBJ2-4; 9 bases line up with TRBD1. V gave up 4 bases and J gave up 6 bases; unmatched junction bases: 10. The CDR3 runs 16 residues. Germline-derived CDR1 and CDR2 are SGHAT and FQNNGV. CDR3 residues: CASSSRFGDRANIQYF. The CDR3 bases are TGTGCCAGCAGCTCGCGTTTCGGGGACAGGGCAAACATTCAGTACTTC.

The rearrangement uses TRBV5-1 and TRBJ1-1, with D possibly being TRBD1 (5 bases). The CDR3 is 14 residues long. V lost 1 base and J lost 4, with 11 bases in between. From germline, CDR1 is SGHRS and CDR2 YFSETQ. In DNA, the CDR3 is TGCGCCAGCAGCTTGTTGACTGGGGCCACTGAAGCTTTCTTT. Translating gives CASSLLTGATEAFF.

Only one count was recorded for this clone. The chain couples TRBV6-5 to TRBJ2-7; TRBD1 might be the D (6 bases). Trimming took 4 bases from V and 6 from J, leaving 16 bases between them. The CDR3 is 14 residues long. Germline V CDR1 and CDR2: MNHEY, SVGAGI. The CDR3 region is CASSWTDRRVEQYF. Written as DNA, the CDR3 is TGTGCCAGCAGTTGGACAGATAGAAGGGTCGAGCAGTACTTC.

This clone appeared a single time. The chain recombines TRBV7-9 with TRBJ2-5, with D uncertain. CDR3 length equals 14 residues. V was clipped by 6 bases and J by 4 bases, with 15 bases between them. CDR1 is SEHNR and CDR2 is FQNEAQ in the germline V gene (reference sequence). The DNA for the CDR3 is TGTGCCAGCAGTTATAGCACCACCGTAGAGACCCAGTACTTC. Protein product: CASSYSTTVETQYF. The full variable domain, in which reference TRBV7-9 and TRBJ2-5 provide the parts outside the CDR3, is DTGVSQNPRHKITKRGQNVTFRCDPISEHNRLYWYRQTLGQGPEFLTYFQNEAQLEKSRLLSDRFSAERPKGSFSTLEIQRTEQGDSAMYLCASSYSTTVETQYFGPGTRLLVL.

The V and J genes are TRBV7-3 and TRBJ2-1, with 14 bases that match TRBD2. The V gene end was trimmed by 4 bases and the J gene end by 9 bases; junction bases not matched to a gene: 5. Germline values: CDR1 SGHTA, CDR2 FQGTGA. CDR3 length: 15 residues. The CDR3 coding sequence is TGTGCCAGCAGCTCGGGACTAGCGGGAGTAGCTGAGCAGTTCTTC. This gives the protein CASSSGLAGVAEQFF.

The genes are TRBV14 and TRBJ2-2; D call uncertain. Germline assignment: CDR1 SGHDN and CDR2 FVKESK. The V end was cut by 4 bases, the J end by 1 base, with 7 bases between. The CDR3 extends over 14 amino acids. The chain's CDR3 is CASSPQWNTGELFF. The CDR3 DNA is TGTGCCAGCAGCCCACAGTGGAACACCGGGGAGCTGTTTTTT. Filled out from reference TRBV14 and TRBJ2-2, the complete variable domain reads EAGVTQFPSHSVIEKGQTVTLRCDPISGHDNLYWYRRVMGKEIKFLLHFVKESKQDESGMPNNRFLAERTGGTYSTLKVQPAELEDSGVYFCASSPQWNTGELFFGEGSRLTVL.

V usage is TRBV7-2 and J usage is TRBJ2-2, with D unclear. V lost 0 bases to trimming and J lost 4 bases, with 6 bases between them. The length of the CDR3 is 14 residues. Germline lookup yields CDR1 SGHTA and CDR2 FQGNSA. The CDR3 loop is CASSLAKRTGELFF. In DNA form, the CDR3 reads TGTGCCAGCAGCTTAGCGAAGCGCACCGGGGAGCTGTTTTTT.

Here the CDR3 DNA reads TGTGCCAGCAAACCTTCGGGGGGAAAATACGAGCAGTACTTC. It specifies CASKPSGGKYEQYF. The chain carries TRBV6-5 and TRBJ2-7, with 7 nucleotides matching TRBD2. J gave up 4 bases and V 7 bases, and 10 bases lay outside the gene matches. Germline CDR1 reads MNHEY; CDR2 reads SVGAGI. The CDR3 is 14 residues long.

CDR3 DNA: TGTGCCAGCAGCTTTGTACAGGGCTACGAGCAGTACTTC. It codes for CASSFVQGYEQYF. V is TRBV11-3 and J is TRBJ2-7, with D perhaps TRBD1 (6 bases). V lost 3 bases to trimming and J lost 3 bases, with 9 bases between them. CDR3 length: 13 residues. Germline V lookup: CDR1 SGHNT, CDR2 YENEEA.

The genes are TRBV2 and TRBJ2-7; the match to TRBD2 covers 7 bases. This CDR3 comprises 15 residues. From germline, CDR1 is SNHLY and CDR2 FYNNEI. V trimming: 11 bases; J trimming: 2 bases; junction bases outside the gene matches: 15. Here the CDR3 DNA reads TGTGCCGGGGGGGACGGACCGTCCTCCCCCTACGAGCAGTACTTC. It codes for CAGGDGPSSPYEQYF.

The CDR3 reads CASSGQGRNQPQHF. The CDR3 bases are TGTGCCAGCAGTGGGCAGGGTCGCAATCAGCCCCAGCATTTT. The chain couples TRBV6-1 to TRBJ1-5; a possible D gene is TRBD1 (5 bases). The CDR3 has 14 residues. V was clipped by 4 bases and J by 2 bases, with 9 bases between them. Germline values: CDR1 MNHNS, CDR2 SASEGT.

This chain connects TRBV4-1 to TRBJ2-7; 9 bases agree with TRBD2. Trimming at V came to 1 base and at J to 10 bases, leaving 8 bases not matched to a gene. Looked up from germline, CDR1 is MGHRA and CDR2 is YSYEKL. The CDR3 has 14 residues. CDR3: CASSQVGSGGSQYF. For the CDR3, the DNA is TGCGCCAGCAGCCAAGTGGGTAGCGGGGGTTCCCAGTACTTC.

The chain has TRBV6-6 and TRBJ1-1; tentatively, D is TRBD1 (5 bases). The CDR3 totals 14 residues. V gave up 4 bases and J gave up 5 bases, with 14 bases separating them. CDR1 MNHNY and CDR2 SVGAGI come from the germline V gene (reference sequence). The CDR3 bases are TGTGCCAGCAGTTGGGGACGGGGGAGAACTGAAGCTTTCTTT. Translation gives CASSWGRGRTEAFF.

The table lists this clone with a few counts. The V call is TRBV25-1, the J call TRBJ1-5; 9 bases match TRBD1. CDR1 is MGHDK, CDR2 SYGVNS, per germline. V lost 4 bases to trimming and J lost 1 base; unmatched junction nucleotides: 5. The CDR3 covers 16 residues. CDR3 sequence (DNA): TGTGCCAGCAGTGCGCCCGGGACAGGGAGCAATCAGCCCCAGCATTTT. This encodes CASSAPGTGSNQPQHF.

The rearrangement joins TRBV7-8 to TRBJ2-4, with D possibly being TRBD2 (7 bases). Trimming shortened V by 4 bases and J by 4 bases, and 11 bases separated the two germline ends. The CDR3 consists of 14 residues. The germline V gene encodes CDR1 SGHVS and CDR2 FQNEAQ. The CDR3 protein is CASSSRGAKNIQYF. The CDR3, as DNA: TGTGCCAGCAGCTCCCGGGGGGCTAAAAACATTCAGTACTTC.

V is TRBV6-5 and J is TRBJ2-5; TRBD1 aligns across 10 bases. Trimming removed 10 bases from V and 5 bases from J; junction bases left unmatched: 10. Germline V gives CDR1 MNHEY, CDR2 SVGAGI. This CDR3 contains 14 residues. The CDR3 here is CAISTGTGVETQYF. CDR3 in DNA: TGTGCCATCTCAACCGGGACAGGGGTGGAGACCCAGTACTTC.

The chain carries TRBV29-1 and TRBJ2-7; perhaps TRBD2 as D (7 bases). Trimming pared 6 bases from V and 5 bases from J, leaving 17 bases between. CDR1 SQVTM and CDR2 ANQGSEA come from the germline V gene. The CDR3 contains 13 residues. The CDR3 protein is CSVPRGGGNEQYF. The CDR3 bases are TGCAGCGTGCCCCGAGGGGGGGGGAACGAGCAGTACTTC.

This clone was seen only a few times. This chain connects TRBV6-5 to TRBJ2-1; tentatively, D is TRBD2 (6 bases). Looked up from germline, CDR1 is MNHEY and CDR2 is SVGAGI. The CDR3 runs 11 residues. Trimming took off 7 bases at V and 6 bases at J, with 7 bases between the two ends. The CDR3 protein is CASTGGNEQFF. The CDR3 region has the DNA TGTGCCAGCACCGGGGGCAATGAGCAGTTCTTC.

This clone appeared once. This sequence joins TRBV6-5 and TRBJ2-5; 7 bases align to TRBD2. The J call could be wrong; TRBJ2-7 is a better fit for the DNA end. CDR1 and CDR2 (germline): MNHEY, SVGAGI. This CDR3 region has 15 residues. CDR3 loop: CASSREGRGSYEQYF. The CDR3 DNA is TGTGCCAGCAGTAGGGAGGGGAGAGGATCCTACGAGCAGTACTTC.

The J gene is TRBJ2-5, the V gene TRBV5-1; possibly TRBD1 for D (6 bases). The CDR3 totals 15 residues. Germline V gene sequence: CDR1 SGHRS, CDR2 YFSETQ. V was shortened by 0 bases and J by 7 bases, with 16 bases between the two germline ends. The CDR3 region is CASSLALTGHGTQYF. As DNA, the CDR3 is TGCGCCAGCAGCTTGGCCCTGACAGGCCACGGGACCCAGTACTTC.